A selection of T cell receptor beta chains follows, all from one sample in a study of OX40 agonist ivuxolimab in advanced cancers. Some clones are missing from TCRdb's copy, which holds only in-frame ones; the method was immunoSEQ multiplex PCR. The table shows about 81,000 clones, with around four fifths occurring only once. This specimen consisted of CD4+ or CD8+ T cells sorted from blood, obtained in a trial of the OX40 agonist ivuxolimab. The receptors shown here come from an adult with an advanced solid tumor such as melanoma, head and neck, liver or kidney cancer. Both conserved end residues are part of each CDR3. The order of the fields is J gene, D gene, V gene, clone size, CDR3 protein, CDR3 DNA. A D gene is named only where the DNA matches it firmly. Clone size, where shown, is once, few, many, or a class for clones that have expanded.

J gene: TRBJ1-5
D gene: -
V gene: TRBV27
clone size: -
CDR3 protein: CASSLNEGNQPQHF
CDR3 DNA: TGTGCCAGCAGTTTAAACGAAGGCAATCAGCCCCAGCATTTT

J gene: TRBJ1-2
D gene: -
V gene: TRBV5-1
clone size: -
CDR3 protein: CASSESSYGYTF
CDR3 DNA: TGCGCCAGCAGTGAGAGCTCCTATGGCTACACCTTC

J gene: TRBJ2-5
D gene: TRBD1
V gene: TRBV7-9
clone size: -
CDR3 protein: CASSLVAGGPGETQYF
CDR3 DNA: TGTGCCAGCAGCTTAGTGGCAGGGGGTCCCGGGGAGACCCAGTACTTC

J gene: TRBJ1-4
D gene: TRBD1
V gene: TRBV19
clone size: -
CDR3 protein: CATTNRGGDEKLFF
CDR3 DNA: TGTGCCACAACTAACAGGGGAGGGGACGAAAAACTGTTTTTT

J gene: TRBJ1-4
D gene: -
V gene: TRBV7-9
clone size: once
CDR3 protein: CASSSINEKLFF
CDR3 DNA: TGTGCCAGCAGCTCAATAAATGAAAAACTGTTTTTT

J gene: TRBJ1-3
D gene: -
V gene: TRBV7-9
clone size: -
CDR3 protein: CASSPQGRISGNTIYF
CDR3 DNA: TGTGCCAGCAGCCCACAAGGACGGATCTCTGGAAACACCATATATTTT

J gene: TRBJ1-2
D gene: -
V gene: TRBV14
clone size: -
CDR3 protein: CASSQAGAPRVRGYTF
CDR3 DNA: TGTGCCAGCAGCCAAGCAGGGGCGCCCCGGGTGAGGGGCTACACCTTC

J gene: TRBJ1-5
D gene: -
V gene: TRBV27
clone size: once
CDR3 protein: CASSSGRSNQPQHF
CDR3 DNA: TGTGCCAGCAGTTCGGGACGGAGCAATCAGCCCCAGCATTTT

J gene: TRBJ2-1
D gene: TRBD2
V gene: TRBV13
clone size: -
CDR3 protein: CASGNTDIGTSEINEQFF
CDR3 DNA: TGTGCCAGCGGCAATACAGATATTGGGACTAGCGAGATCAATGAGCAGTTCTTC

J gene: TRBJ2-7
D gene: TRBD2
V gene: TRBV6-5
clone size: -
CDR3 protein: CASSYSTSGNSYEQYF
CDR3 DNA: TGTGCCAGCAGTTACTCGACTAGCGGGAACTCCTACGAGCAGTACTTC

J gene: TRBJ2-2
D gene: -
V gene: TRBV4-1
clone size: -
CDR3 protein: CASSQDPTGELFF
CDR3 DNA: TGCGCCAGCAGCCAAGACCCCACCGGGGAGCTGTTTTTT

J gene: TRBJ2-1
D gene: -
V gene: TRBV7-9
clone size: -
CDR3 protein: CASSSQGGSNNEQFF
CDR3 DNA: TGTGCCAGCAGCTCTCAGGGGGGTTCTAACAATGAGCAGTTCTTC

J gene: TRBJ1-2
D gene: -
V gene: TRBV5-1
clone size: -
CDR3 protein: CASSPNRNYGYTF
CDR3 DNA: TGCGCCAGCAGCCCCAACAGGAACTATGGCTACACCTTC

J gene: TRBJ2-5
D gene: -
V gene: TRBV30
clone size: -
CDR3 protein: CAWSGVMWNQETQYF
CDR3 DNA: TGTGCCTGGAGTGGGGTGATGTGGAATCAAGAGACCCAGTACTTC

J gene: TRBJ2-7
D gene: TRBD2
V gene: TRBV18
clone size: -
CDR3 protein: CASSPPSSWREGLEQYF
CDR3 DNA: TGTGCCAGCTCACCACCGTCCTCGTGGCGGGAGGGGCTCGAGCAGTACTTC

J gene: TRBJ1-5
D gene: TRBD1
V gene: TRBV6-5
clone size: -
CDR3 protein: CASRPGTGTQPQHF
CDR3 DNA: TGTGCCAGCAGACCGGGGACAGGGACTCAGCCCCAGCATTTT

J gene: TRBJ1-4
D gene: -
V gene: TRBV28
clone size: -
CDR3 protein: CASSSQAYLGADEKLFF
CDR3 DNA: TGTGCCAGCAGTTCCCAAGCCTATTTAGGGGCGGATGAAAAACTGTTTTTT

J gene: TRBJ1-1
D gene: -
V gene: TRBV27
clone size: -
CDR3 protein: CASKVGANTEAFF
CDR3 DNA: TGTGCCAGCAAAGTAGGGGCGAACACTGAAGCTTTCTTT

J gene: TRBJ2-5
D gene: -
V gene: TRBV15
clone size: -
CDR3 protein: CATSRDLGGETQYF
CDR3 DNA: TGTGCCACCAGCAGAGATTTGGGGGGAGAGACCCAGTACTTC

J gene: TRBJ2-5
D gene: TRBD2
V gene: TRBV28
clone size: once
CDR3 protein: CASSSGLAGYQETQYF
CDR3 DNA: TGTGCCAGCAGTTCGGGACTAGCGGGGTACCAAGAGACCCAGTACTTC

J gene: TRBJ1-2
D gene: -
V gene: TRBV28
clone size: -
CDR3 protein: CASGGGGELYGYTF
CDR3 DNA: TGTGCCAGCGGGGGGGGAGGTGAACTTTATGGCTACACCTTC

J gene: TRBJ2-7
D gene: TRBD2
V gene: TRBV6-5
clone size: -
CDR3 protein: CASSFTSGASYEQYF
CDR3 DNA: TGTGCCAGCAGTTTTACTAGCGGGGCCTCCTACGAGCAGTACTTC

J gene: TRBJ1-5
D gene: -
V gene: TRBV28
clone size: -
CDR3 protein: CASSLDNNQPQHF
CDR3 DNA: TGTGCCAGCAGTTTAGACAACAATCAGCCCCAGCATTTT

J gene: TRBJ2-7
D gene: -
V gene: TRBV6-6
clone size: -
CDR3 protein: CASSPNIYEQYF
CDR3 DNA: TGTGCCAGCAGCCCAAACATCTACGAGCAGTACTTC

J gene: TRBJ2-1
D gene: -
V gene: TRBV6-5
clone size: -
CDR3 protein: CASSFHGGGGEQFF
CDR3 DNA: TGTGCCAGCAGTTTTCACGGGGGAGGAGGGGAGCAGTTCTTC

J gene: TRBJ1-6
D gene: TRBD1
V gene: TRBV5-1
clone size: -
CDR3 protein: CASSPTGTGGSPLHF
CDR3 DNA: TGCGCCAGCAGCCCGACCGGGACAGGGGGTTCACCCCTCCACTTT

J gene: TRBJ2-7
D gene: -
V gene: TRBV7-2
clone size: -
CDR3 protein: CASSLAVGADEQYF
CDR3 DNA: TGTGCCAGCAGCTTAGCGGTGGGAGCGGACGAGCAGTACTTC

J gene: TRBJ1-1
D gene: TRBD1
V gene: TRBV18
clone size: few
CDR3 protein: CASSPTGRGTEAFF
CDR3 DNA: TGTGCCAGCTCACCGACAGGGAGGGGCACTGAAGCTTTCTTT

J gene: TRBJ2-3
D gene: -
V gene: TRBV5-1
clone size: -
CDR3 protein: CASSLPKLGKTDTQYF
CDR3 DNA: TGCGCCAGCAGCTTACCGAAGTTAGGGAAAACAGATACGCAGTATTTT

J gene: TRBJ1-2
D gene: -
V gene: TRBV28
clone size: few
CDR3 protein: CASSFRGYGYTF
CDR3 DNA: TGTGCCAGCAGTTTTCGAGGTTACGGCTACACCTTC

J gene: TRBJ1-6
D gene: -
V gene: TRBV2
clone size: few
CDR3 protein: CATNRVDYNSPLHF
CDR3 DNA: TGTGCCACAAACAGGGTTGACTATAATTCACCCCTCCACTTT

J gene: TRBJ1-1
D gene: -
V gene: TRBV6-6
clone size: few
CDR3 protein: CASYTGTSNTEAFF
CDR3 DNA: TGTGCCAGCTACACTGGGACATCGAACACTGAAGCTTTCTTT

J gene: TRBJ2-1
D gene: TRBD2
V gene: TRBV18
clone size: -
CDR3 protein: CASSRKTSEYNEQFF
CDR3 DNA: TGTGCCAGCTCACGCAAGACTAGCGAATACAATGAGCAGTTCTTC

J gene: TRBJ2-3
D gene: TRBD1
V gene: TRBV7-2
clone size: -
CDR3 protein: CASRSGQAITQYF
CDR3 DNA: TGTGCCAGCAGATCGGGACAGGCCATTACGCAGTATTTT

J gene: TRBJ1-1
D gene: -
V gene: TRBV11-2
clone size: -
CDR3 protein: CASSPSQGLPLNTEAFF
CDR3 DNA: TGTGCCAGCAGCCCCAGCCAGGGGCTGCCACTGAACACTGAAGCTTTCTTT

J gene: TRBJ2-1
D gene: TRBD1
V gene: TRBV6-5
clone size: -
CDR3 protein: CASSSGTGGKNEQFF
CDR3 DNA: TGTGCCAGCAGTTCCGGGACAGGGGGGAAGAATGAGCAGTTCTTC

J gene: TRBJ1-6
D gene: TRBD1
V gene: TRBV7-9
clone size: -
CDR3 protein: CASSRTGDSNSPLHF
CDR3 DNA: TGTGCCAGCAGCCGCACAGGGGATTCCAATTCACCCCTCCACTTT

J gene: TRBJ1-1
D gene: TRBD1
V gene: TRBV5-1
clone size: -
CDR3 protein: CASSLISGQGLSTEAFF
CDR3 DNA: TGCGCCAGCAGCTTAATCTCGGGACAGGGGTTGAGCACTGAAGCTTTCTTT

J gene: TRBJ1-5
D gene: -
V gene: TRBV6-1
clone size: -
CDR3 protein: CASSARGGNQPQHF
CDR3 DNA: TGTGCCAGCAGTGCAAGAGGGGGCAATCAGCCCCAGCATTTT

J gene: TRBJ2-4
D gene: -
V gene: TRBV9
clone size: -
CDR3 protein: CASSPWDKLAKNIQYF
CDR3 DNA: TGTGCCAGCAGCCCCTGGGATAAACTAGCCAAAAACATTCAGTACTTC

J gene: TRBJ2-1
D gene: TRBD2
V gene: TRBV30
clone size: -
CDR3 protein: CAWSTGGGYNEQFF
CDR3 DNA: TGTGCCTGGAGCACGGGAGGCGGGTACAATGAGCAGTTCTTC

J gene: TRBJ2-1
D gene: -
V gene: TRBV19
clone size: -
CDR3 protein: CASKVGVGTYNEQFF
CDR3 DNA: TGTGCCAGTAAGGTGGGGGTAGGTACCTACAATGAGCAGTTCTTC

J gene: TRBJ2-3
D gene: -
V gene: TRBV27
clone size: -
CDR3 protein: CASSLLLPDRSTDTQYF
CDR3 DNA: TGTGCCAGCAGTTTACTCTTGCCGGACAGAAGCACAGATACGCAGTATTTT

J gene: TRBJ2-1
D gene: TRBD2
V gene: TRBV19
clone size: -
CDR3 protein: CASSPRGDSYNEQFF
CDR3 DNA: TGTGCCAGTAGTCCACGGGGGGACTCCTACAATGAGCAGTTCTTC

J gene: TRBJ1-5
D gene: -
V gene: TRBV19
clone size: -
CDR3 protein: CASSFNVGVGQPQHF
CDR3 DNA: TGTGCCAGTAGTTTCAACGTCGGGGTTGGGCAGCCCCAGCATTTT

J gene: TRBJ2-5
D gene: TRBD1
V gene: TRBV7-9
clone size: -
CDR3 protein: CASTPPATGGLSETQYF
CDR3 DNA: TGTGCCAGTACCCCACCTGCGACAGGGGGCCTTTCCGAGACCCAGTACTTC